The sequence of this T cell receptor (beta chain) was determined in a study of regulatory T cells in long-lasting Graves disease. This clonotype was counted many times. Time point reported: newly diagnosed GD, antithyroid drugs for less than 3 months. From RNA extracted from PBMCs, the TCR library was made. V lost 5 bases and J lost 0; bases outside the gene matches: 8. The CDR3 runs to 16 residues. The germline V gene encodes CDR1 MDHEN and CDR2 SYDVKM. CDR3-region Arm-PCR and iRepertoire HTBI primers produced the TCR beta libraries. TCRdb reanalysed the multiplex PCR reads using MiXCR and keeps one entry per CDR3 protein. The profile covers 530,000 or so distinct CDR3 sequences, with roughly 14% appearing a single time and about 9.1% taken by the ten largest. The same sample was also studied in work on T cells in Graves' hyperthyroidism and ophthalmopathy. That source reports: No progression to ophthalmopathy during 18 months of follow-up defined stable disease. Those patients with uncontrolled infection, other autoimmune disease, pregnancy or lactation were excluded.

This sequence was found in a man aged 30-40 years with Graves disease. The sequencing here drew on peripheral blood mononuclear cells (PBMCs), taken at new diagnosis, from a patient treated with antithyroid drugs. The chain recombines TRBV28 with TRBJ2-3, with 7 bases identical to TRBD1. The CDR3 DNA follows: TGTGCCAGCAGTGGGGCAACAGGGGCGAGCACAGATACGCAGTATTTT. This gives the protein CASSGATGASTDTQYF.